This entry describes one T cell receptor beta chain. Sequencing used immunoSEQ multiplex PCR; TCRdb keeps in-frame clones, though not all of them. The sample has about 56,000 clones; over 85% are singletons. This sample was taken from a study of technical replicates of blood from a few donors. The V gene lost 5 bases and the J gene lost 5 bases, with 12 bases spanning the gap. Germline CDR1 reads MNHEY; CDR2 reads SVGAGI. The CDR3 contains 13 residues. This TCR was recovered from a human donor in good health. Some clones in this sample may be carry-over from other donors' samples. What was sequenced was PBMCs. The J gene is TRBJ1-2, the V gene TRBV6-5; a weak D match, TRBD1 (6 bases). This CDR3 is CASSPQGRYGYTF. The CDR3 DNA sequence: TGTGCCAGCAGTCCCCAGGGGCGGTATGGCTACACCTTC.